These 32 T cell receptor beta chains came from one sample sequenced in a study of cytomegalovirus exposure and HLA in healthy donors. Both 60 Vbeta primers and 13 Jbeta primers went into the PCR. The data were produced by immunoSEQ multiplex PCR, yet TCRdb's version contains in-frame clones alone and is incomplete. Of 74,000 or so clones in the sample, roughly 80% were seen once. Sequencing was carried out using PBMCs. Receptor source: a woman aged 40-49 years in good health and CMV-seropositive.

The chain links TRBV29-1 to TRBJ2-7; 7 positions match TRBD1. V shed 6 bases and J 3 bases; nucleotides not matched to a gene: 8. Germline CDR1 reads SQVTM; CDR2 reads ANQGSEA. The CDR3 is made up of 13 amino acids. The CDR3 protein is CSVSRDRIYEQYF. In nucleotides, the CDR3 is TGCAGCGTGAGCCGGGACAGAATCTACGAGCAGTACTTC.

This clone was seen only once. V is TRBV5-1 and J is TRBJ2-7; TRBD1 is a possible D gene (6 bases). The CDR3 sequence is 13 residues long. CDR1 SGHRS and CDR2 YFSETQ come from the germline V gene. The germline V and J ends were trimmed by 2 bases and 5 bases, with 11 bases remaining between them. The CDR3 bases are TGCGCCAGCAGCTTCGGGCAGGGGAACGAGCAGTACTTC. It translates to CASSFGQGNEQYF.

The V call is TRBV25-1, the J call TRBJ1-1; D remains ambiguous. This CDR3 is 13 amino acids long. V was pared by 7 bases and J by 3 bases, with 12 bases between. Germline V gives CDR1 MGHDK, CDR2 SYGVNS. The CDR3 sequence: CASTQFTYTEAFF. The CDR3 nucleotides are TGTGCCAGCACGCAGTTCACCTACACTGAAGCTTTCTTT. Based on the CDR3 plus reference TRBV25-1 and TRBJ1-1, the full variable domain is EADIYQTPRYLVIGTGKKITLECSQTMGHDKMYWYQQDPGMELHLIHYSYGVNSTEKGDLSSESTVSRIRTEHFPLTLESARPSHTSQYLCASTQFTYTEAFFGQGTRLTVV.

This clone has a handful of counts. The chain is built from TRBV6-5 and TRBJ1-1, with D maybe TRBD1 (6 bases). V dropped 7 bases and J dropped 2 bases, with 17 bases sitting between them. CDR1 is MNHEY, CDR2 SVGAGI, per germline. The CDR3 sequence is 15 residues long. Here the CDR3 DNA reads TGTGCCAGCAACGACGGGACAAGTACCAACACTGAAGCTTTCTTT. Amino acid sequence: CASNDGTSTNTEAFF.

The chain couples TRBV14 to TRBJ2-2, with D maybe TRBD2 (5 bases). The CDR3 is 16 residues long. The germline gives CDR1 SGHDN, CDR2 FVKESK. The germline V and J ends were trimmed by 1 base and 6 bases, with 15 bases remaining between them. The CDR3 here is CASSQGRRLVSGELFF. The CDR3 region has the DNA TGTGCCAGCAGCCAAGGGAGGAGGTTGGTCTCCGGGGAGCTGTTTTTT.

The gene calls are TRBV5-1 and TRBJ1-1; 9 nucleotides agree with TRBD1. The germline V gene has CDR1 SGHRS and CDR2 YFSETQ. This CDR3 is 16 amino acids long. The J segment lost 3 bases and the V segment lost 2 bases, leaving 8 bases of the junction unmatched. CDR3 in amino acids: CASSLLTGGRDTEAFF. Here the CDR3 DNA reads TGCGCCAGCAGCTTACTTACAGGGGGCAGGGACACTGAAGCTTTCTTT. Based on the CDR3 plus reference TRBV5-1 and TRBJ1-1, the full variable domain is KAGVTQTPRYLIKTRGQQVTLSCSPISGHRSVSWYQQTPGQGLQFLFEYFSETQRNKGNFPGRFSGRQFSNSRSEMNVSTLELGDSALYLCASSLLTGGRDTEAFFGQGTRLTVV.

J is TRBJ1-3 and V is TRBV5-1; 7 bases line up with TRBD1. The CDR3 is 16 residues long. In germline, CDR1 is SGHRS, CDR2 YFSETQ. Losses at the gene ends were 0 bases for V and 4 bases for J; bases not matched to a gene: 7. CDR3 bases: TGCGCCAGCAGCTTGGAGGTGAGGGACAGAGGAAACACCATATATTTT. Translated: CASSLEVRDRGNTIYF.

V and J are TRBV6-5 and TRBJ2-7; D is possibly TRBD2 (6 bases). V lost 6 bases to trimming and J lost 12 bases, with 18 bases between them. The CDR3 covers 12 residues. In germline, CDR1 is MNHEY, CDR2 SVGAGI. CDR3 sequence: CASSSVGGKWYF. The CDR3, as DNA: TGTGCCAGCAGCTCCGTAGGAGGGAAATGGTACTTC.

A few counts support this clone. This rearrangement joins TRBV5-6 to TRBJ1-2; D is perhaps TRBD1 (6 bases). V was trimmed by 6 bases and J by 3 bases, leaving 15 bases between them. Germline CDR1 reads SGHDT; CDR2 reads YYEEEE. The CDR3 covers 14 residues. In nucleotides, the CDR3 is TGTGCCAGCACCCAACGACAGGTTTACTATGGCTACACCTTC. Encoded protein: CASTQRQVYYGYTF.

This clone was seen a single time. The chain recombines TRBV15 with TRBJ1-4; D may be TRBD1 (5 bases). Per germline, CDR1 LNHNV and CDR2 YYDKDF (reference sequence). This CDR3 is 13 amino acids long. The V gene lost 11 bases and the J gene lost 3 bases, with 13 bases spanning the gap. In nucleotides, the CDR3 is TGTGCCGTGAGTCGGGGGGCTAATGAAAAACTGTTTTTT. This encodes CAVSRGANEKLFF.

The V gene is TRBV10-2, the J gene TRBJ1-2, with D possibly TRBD1 on 6 matching bases. V lost 3 bases and J lost 8, with 16 bases in between. The CDR3 is 14 residues long. Germline values: CDR1 WSHSY, CDR2 SAAADI. CDR3 coding DNA: TGCGCCAGCAGTGACCCCGTGCAGGGGCGCGGCTACACCTTC. Amino acid sequence: CASSDPVQGRGYTF.

This clone was found a few times. This rearrangement joins TRBV9 to TRBJ2-1; 8 bases are shared with TRBD2. CDR1 and CDR2 (germline): SGDLS, YYNGEE. This CDR3 has 15 residues. V lost 4 bases, J lost 4 bases, and 7 bases stayed unmatched. The CDR3 here is CASSSTSGAYNEQFF. CDR3 nucleotide sequence: TGTGCCAGCAGCTCTACTAGCGGAGCTTACAATGAGCAGTTCTTC.

The CDR3 region is CAWNYMGRTQYF. Written as DNA, the CDR3 is TGTGCCTGGAACTACATGGGGAGGACCCAGTACTTC. The V call is TRBV30, the J call TRBJ2-5; maybe TRBD2 (5 bases). There are 12 residues in the CDR3. Germline V gene data show CDR1 as GTSNPN and CDR2 as SVGIG (reference sequence). The ends were cut back, 4 bases at V and 7 bases at J, with 13 bases in the middle.

This clone has ten or more counts. The chain has TRBV7-2 and TRBJ2-3, with 9 bases identical to TRBD1. Germline values: CDR1 SGHTA, CDR2 FQGNSA. V lost 5 bases, J lost 0 bases, and 6 bases stayed unmatched. This CDR3 has 16 amino acids. CDR3 nucleotide sequence: TGTGCCAGCAGCCCCAGACAGGGGGGTAGCACAGATACGCAGTATTTT. Protein sequence: CASSPRQGGSTDTQYF.

The chain is built from TRBV5-1 and TRBJ1-1; TRBD1 matches 9 bases. This CDR3 comprises 12 residues. Germline trimming cut 4 bases from V and 7 bases from J; bases unmatched to any gene: 2. Germline assignment: CDR1 SGHRS and CDR2 YFSETQ. This CDR3 reads CASSMGQGEAFF. The CDR3 DNA sequence: TGCGCCAGCAGCATGGGACAGGGTGAAGCTTTCTTT.

This chain joins TRBV9 and TRBJ1-5, with D possibly being TRBD1 (5 bases). With 2 bases removed from V and 5 bases from J, the gap between germline ends came to 8 bases. Germline V gene lookup returns CDR1 SGDLS and CDR2 YYNGEE. CDR3 length: 13 amino acids. CDR3 DNA sequence: TGTGCCAGCAGCGTCAGGGTTGATCAGCCCCAGCATTTT. It translates to CASSVRVDQPQHF. The full variable domain, with the rest looked up from reference TRBV9 and TRBJ1-5, is DSGVTQTPKHLITATGQRVTLRCSPRSGDLSVYWYQQSLDQGLQFLIQYYNGEERAKGNILERFSAQQFPDLHSELNLSSLELGDSALYFCASSVRVDQPQHFGDGTRLSIL.

The chain has TRBV5-1 and TRBJ2-1; D is possibly TRBD1 (5 bases). V was clipped by 7 bases and J by 6 bases, with 14 bases between them. This CDR3 is built from 13 residues. Germline lookup yields CDR1 SGHRS and CDR2 YFSETQ. As DNA, the CDR3 is TGCGCCAGCCGTCAGGGCGAGGTCAATGAGCAGTTCTTC. This codes for CASRQGEVNEQFF.

The J gene is TRBJ1-1, the V gene TRBV30; D gene unclear. Between the trimmed V and J ends, which lost 0 bases and 0 bases, there was a span of 5 bases. The CDR3 has 13 residues. Germline values: CDR1 GTSNPN, CDR2 SVGIG (reference sequence). CDR3: CAWSVQMNTEAFF. CDR3 bases: TGTGCCTGGAGTGTACAGATGAACACTGAAGCTTTCTTT.

The chain combines TRBV2 with TRBJ1-2; D might be TRBD1 (5 bases). Trimming pared 6 bases from V and 6 bases from J, leaving 14 bases between. CDR1 SNHLY and CDR2 FYNNEI come from the germline V gene. This CDR3 region has 13 residues. The CDR3 loop reads CASRPGRRDGYTF. CDR3 bases: TGTGCCAGCAGGCCAGGGAGGCGGGATGGCTACACCTTC.

The CDR3 protein is CASSLTSGVDNEQFF. The CDR3 DNA reads TGCGCCAGCAGCTTGACTAGCGGGGTAGACAATGAGCAGTTCTTC. The chain has TRBV5-1 and TRBJ2-1, with 10 nucleotides matching TRBD2. The CDR3 contains 15 residues. In germline, CDR1 is SGHRS, CDR2 YFSETQ. V lost 1 base, J lost 5 bases, and 3 bases stayed unmatched. The variable domain in full, with the rest retrieved from reference TRBV5-1 and TRBJ2-1, is KAGVTQTPRYLIKTRGQQVTLSCSPISGHRSVSWYQQTPGQGLQFLFEYFSETQRNKGNFPGRFSGRQFSNSRSEMNVSTLELGDSALYLCASSLTSGVDNEQFFGPGTRLTVL.

The chain uses TRBV5-1 and TRBJ2-1, with D possibly TRBD2 on 6 matching bases. The V end was cut by 4 bases, the J end by 8 bases, with 10 bases between. This CDR3 contains 12 residues. The germline V gene encodes CDR1 SGHRS and CDR2 YFSETQ. Here the CDR3 DNA reads TGCGCCAGCAGCCATTCGGGAGATGAGCAGTTCTTC. It encodes CASSHSGDEQFF.

The V call is TRBV25-1, the J call TRBJ2-2; no firm D call. V was trimmed by 2 bases and J by 6 bases, leaving 7 bases between them. The germline gives CDR1 MGHDK, CDR2 SYGVNS. This CDR3 region has 13 residues. In DNA, the CDR3 is TGTGCCAGCAGTGAAGCTAAGCCCGGGGAGCTGTTTTTT. Translating it yields CASSEAKPGELFF.

The chain joins TRBV5-4 to TRBJ1-2; D call uncertain. CDR3 length: 13 amino acids. The germline V and J ends were trimmed by 4 bases and 2 bases, with 9 bases remaining between them. Germline CDR1 SGHNT, CDR2 YYREEE (reference sequence). The CDR3 here is CASSQTGNYGYTF. The DNA for the CDR3 is TGTGCCAGCAGCCAGACGGGGAACTATGGCTACACCTTC.

This sequence joins TRBV4-1 and TRBJ1-1, with D maybe TRBD1 (6 bases). CDR1 is MGHRA and CDR2 is YSYEKL in the germline V gene. The V end lost 2 bases, the J end lost 1 base, and 14 bases lay between the germline ends. The CDR3 is 16 amino acids. CDR3: CASSQTGTRGNTEAFF. The CDR3 DNA sequence: TGCGCCAGCAGCCAAACCGGGACAAGGGGGAACACTGAAGCTTTCTTT.

This chain's CDR3 is CSVKGQASYNEQFF. In DNA form, the CDR3 reads TGCAGCGTTAAAGGACAGGCCTCCTACAATGAGCAGTTCTTC. This chain connects TRBV29-1 to TRBJ2-1; the match to TRBD1 covers 7 bases. J was trimmed by 0 bases and V by 5 bases; bases with no gene match: 4. Germline V gene lookup returns CDR1 SQVTM and CDR2 ANQGSEA. The CDR3 covers 14 residues.

The rearrangement joins TRBV6-1 to TRBJ2-1, with 10 bases identical to TRBD1. Trimming cost V 4 bases and J 6 bases; bases outside gene matches: 3. This CDR3 spans 14 amino acids. Germline loops: CDR1 MNHNS, CDR2 SASEGT. CDR3 bases: TGTGCCAGCAGTGGCCGGACAGGGGGCAATGAGCAGTTCTTC. This encodes CASSGRTGGNEQFF.

This rearrangement joins TRBV30 to TRBJ2-7; TRBD2 might be the D (6 bases). Trimming took 2 bases from V and 3 from J, leaving 11 bases between them. Germline CDR1 reads GTSNPN; CDR2 reads SVGIG (reference sequence). The CDR3 spans 13 residues. This CDR3 reads CAWSRRGVYEQYF. The CDR3 nucleotides are TGTGCCTGGAGTAGGAGGGGAGTCTACGAGCAGTACTTC.

V gene TRBV6-6 combines with J gene TRBJ1-2, with D uncertain. The CDR3 is 13 residues long. The V and J ends lost 5 bases and 5 bases respectively, with 12 bases between them. Germline CDR1 MNHNY, CDR2 SVGAGI (reference sequence). The DNA for the CDR3 is TGTGCCAGCAGTCAAGACGGGATATATGGCTACACCTTC. It translates to CASSQDGIYGYTF.

This chain connects TRBV30 to TRBJ1-1; D gene unclear. This CDR3 has 12 amino acids. Trimming shortened V by 2 bases and J by 3 bases, and 7 bases separated the two germline ends. CDR1 and CDR2 (germline): GTSNPN, SVGIG (reference sequence). The CDR3 nucleotides are TGTGCCTGGAGTTTTGAGGACACTGAAGCTTTCTTT. Translation: CAWSFEDTEAFF.

The gene calls are TRBV7-9 and TRBJ2-5; D may be TRBD1 (6 bases). Deletions cut 5 bases from V and 4 bases from J, with 29 bases between. Germline V gives CDR1 SEHNR, CDR2 FQNEAQ (reference sequence). CDR3 length: 19 residues. The CDR3 DNA is TGTGCCAGCAGCCCCCGAACACTAATGCGAACAGGGTCGGTAGAGACCCAGTACTTC. Encoded protein: CASSPRTLMRTGSVETQYF.

The CDR3 nucleotides are TGTGCCAGCAGTTATCAGGGTCCCTACGAGCAGTACTTC. It specifies CASSYQGPYEQYF. The chain is built from TRBV6-5 and TRBJ2-7; D may be TRBD1 (5 bases). V lost 3 bases and J 2 bases, leaving 8 bases between the germline ends. CDR3 size: 13 residues. Germline assignment: CDR1 MNHEY and CDR2 SVGAGI.

The table lists this clone with a count of one. The V call is TRBV11-3, the J call TRBJ2-3; 8 bases are shared with TRBD2. This CDR3 comprises 17 residues. The J segment lost 0 bases and the V segment lost 4 bases, leaving 9 bases of the junction unmatched. CDR1 is SGHNT, CDR2 YENEEA, per germline. The DNA for the CDR3 is TGTGCCAGCAGCTCGGGACTAGGGTCGACTAGCACAGATACGCAGTATTTT. Amino acid sequence: CASSSGLGSTSTDTQYF.